Listed below are T cell receptor beta chains from one sample, sequenced in a study of blood T cell repertoires in COVID-19. TCRdb's copy holds only in-frame clones and misses some; the assay was immunoSEQ multiplex PCR. The table lists just over 80,000 clones, around 86% of them singletons. Sequencing input: peripheral blood. The receptors shown here come from a man older than 75 with acute or convalescent COVID-19. Each CDR3 is given with its conserved first and last residue. Each record gives: clone size, J gene, D gene, V gene, CDR3 DNA, CDR3 protein. The D gene is left open where the match is weak. Size is stated for part of the rows, as once, few or many counts, or as a class when the clone is expanded.

.,TRBJ1-5,.,TRBV27,TGTGCCAGCAGTTTAGGCCCCTTAGACAGTCAGCCCCAGCATTTT,CASSLGPLDSQPQHF
few,TRBJ1-4,TRBD1,TRBV11-2,TGTGCCAGCAGCAATCAGGGGGCGACTAATGAAAAACTGTTTTTT,CASSNQGATNEKLFF
.,TRBJ1-4,.,TRBV28,TGTGCCAGCAGCCCCGACGGGCGGGTGACGGAACTGTTTTTT,CASSPDGRVTELFF
.,TRBJ1-1,.,TRBV14,TGTGCCAGCAGCCGGGACTGGAACACTGAAGCTTTCTTT,CASSRDWNTEAFF
.,TRBJ2-2,.,TRBV6-5,TGTGCCAGCAGTTACGAGGGATACCTCACCGGGGAGCTGTTTTTT,CASSYEGYLTGELFF
.,TRBJ2-1,TRBD2,TRBV18,TGTGCCAGCTCACCACCCGGGCGGGAGGGGAACAATGAGCAGTTCTTC,CASSPPGREGNNEQFF
.,TRBJ1-4,.,TRBV12-3/TRBV12-4,TGTGCCAGCAGTTTTGCAGGGAAGGAAAAACTGTTTTTT,CASSFAGKEKLFF
once,TRBJ1-1,.,TRBV28,TGTGCCAGCAGTTCTCCTCCAGGTGGTGAAGCTTTCTTT,CASSSPPGGEAFF
.,TRBJ1-4,TRBD1,TRBV29-1,TGCAGCGTTGGGGGACAGGGGAATGAAAAACTGTTTTTT,CSVGGQGNEKLFF
few,TRBJ1-3,.,TRBV3-1/TRBV3-2,TGTGCCAGCAGGGGAGCTGGAAACACCATATATTTT,CASRGAGNTIYF
.,TRBJ1-2,.,TRBV7-2,TGTGCCAGCAGCTTTGGGCATTTCTATGGCTACACCTTC,CASSFGHFYGYTF
.,TRBJ2-2,TRBD2,TRBV19,TGTGCCAGTAGTCCGGGACTAGCGGGAGGGAAGGGCACCGGGGAGCTGTTTTTT,CASSPGLAGGKGTGELFF
.,TRBJ1-5,.,TRBV7-9,TGTGCCAGCAGCCTTCAGGGGATCGGCAATCAGCCCCAGCATTTT,CASSLQGIGNQPQHF
.,TRBJ2-3,.,TRBV15,TGTGCCACCAGCAGAGACCCCTTCACAGATACGCAGTATTTT,CATSRDPFTDTQYF
.,TRBJ2-5,.,TRBV2,TGTGCCAGCGGGCCGTCGGGAAGGGAGACCCAGTACTTC,CASGPSGRETQYF
.,TRBJ1-3,.,TRBV15,TGTGCCACCAGCACACGGACGGGGGGGATCGGAAACACCATATATTTT,CATSTRTGGIGNTIYF
.,TRBJ1-1,.,TRBV28,TGTGCCAGCAGTAAGCCCACTGAAGCTTTCTTT,CASSKPTEAFF
.,TRBJ2-7,TRBD1,TRBV5-1,TGCGCCAGCAGCGCGGGACAGGGGGGGTTCTCCTACGAGCAGTACTTC,CASSAGQGGFSYEQYF